The sequence of this T cell receptor beta chain was determined in a study of shared clonotypes between healthy human individuals. Regarding the study as a whole: Clonotype sharing across a few donors was observed for about 5.2% of naive CD4 clonotypes.

Terminally differentiated effector memory CD45RA+ cells were left out of the naive CD8 fraction, which was CD45RO-negative and positively selected for CCR7. This table comes from immunoSEQ multiplex PCR, and its TCRdb copy is limited to in-frame clones, with some not included. Among some 580,000 clones listed, roughly 98% were seen once. Remarks on this clone: Its antigen remains unidentified.

The germline V gene encodes CDR1 MNHEY and CDR2 SMNVEV (reference sequence). Between the trimmed V and J ends, which lost 9 bases and 0 bases, there was a span of 12 bases. This CDR3 has 13 residues. The rearrangement links TRBV27 to TRBJ2-7; no clear D gene. Sequencing input: naive CD8+ T cells sorted from blood. The source of this sequence is a man aged 30-40 years in good health. In DNA, the CDR3 is TGTGCCAGTCGTCTATCCTACTCCTACGAGCAGTACTTC. Its protein product is CASRLSYSYEQYF.